The T cell receptor beta chain described here comes from a study of cytomegalovirus exposure and HLA in healthy donors. Germline V gene sequence: CDR1 SGHNT, CDR2 YYREEE (reference sequence). This CDR3 has 16 amino acids. V lost 4 bases and J lost 0, with 16 bases in between. The PCR used 60 Vbeta and 13 Jbeta primers. Data came from immunoSEQ multiplex PCR; TCRdb stores just in-frame clones and leaves some out. The data hold 110,000 to 150,000 clones, with roughly 65% observed a single time. In the case of this clone: Its matching antigen is unknown.

Study-wide results and caveats: Researchers reported in a later analysis that a missense DCLRE1C variant was tied to TCR beta V- and J-gene trimming. About 87% or about 30% of the time was how often most TCR beta V segments were productive, according to an earlier analysis. Certain sequence variants were highly shared and formed a cluster, and this cluster was likely a sequencing artifact. Prediction of most subjects' HLA-A and HLA-B alleles by TCR beta sequences was reportedly accurate.

The sequenced sample consisted of PBMCs. The genes are TRBV5-4 and TRBJ1-2, with a weak D call TRBD1 (6 bases). This sequence was found in a man aged 55 to 70 in good health and CMV-seronegative. CDR3 loop: CASSQPTDSSNYGYTF. CDR3 in DNA: TGTGCCAGCAGCCAACCAACGGACAGTTCTAACTATGGCTACACCTTC.